This T cell receptor beta chain was obtained from a study of blood T cells in healthy people across ages. CDR1 is DFQATT, CDR2 SNEGSKA, per germline (reference sequence). V lost 1 base, J lost 8 bases, and 21 bases lay in between. CDR3 length: 16 residues. Regarding the study as a whole: A roughly linear fall in TCR beta diversity per million T cells was seen with increasing age. Donor CMV infection status was unknown, possibly confounding age-related changes in expanded clonotypes.

Those donating, healthy Caucasian individuals from Russia, were aged about 6 to 95. As concerns this clonotype: No antigen is known for it.

Through a sample-barcoded 5' primer and a J-beta primer mix, a second PCR was run for roughly 7 to 11 cycles. In TCRdb, the 5' RACE reads were re-called with MiXCR into one record per CDR3 protein. The data show some 1 million distinct CDR3 sequences, more than 35% seen once. The sequenced sample consisted of blood. The TCR was taken from a woman aged 55-70 years in good health. This chain joins TRBV20-1 and TRBJ2-1; possibly TRBD1 for D (6 bases). DNA for the CDR3: TGCAGTGCTAGAGCATACCGGGACAATCCGACGGATGAGCAGTTCTTC. It encodes CSARAYRDNPTDEQFF.